This T cell receptor beta chain was sequenced for a study of type 1 and type 2 diabetes patients (dated by TCRdb to 2016 to 2017). As for the study more broadly: The cohort comprised 9 or 10 type 1 diabetes patients, a few type 2 diabetes patients and about 6 nondiabetic controls recruited in China. Sequencing of the TCRbeta libraries was paired-end and was performed on Illumina HiSeq 2000 or MiSeq instruments. The study used high-throughput sequencing to profile TCRbeta repertoires and compare individuals with type 1 diabetes, type 2 diabetes and no diabetes. Comparing approximately 21-cycle and roughly 23-cycle amplification showed similar V gene usage, suggesting similar primer efficiencies and random PCR bias. The whole study generated 18,976,912 paired-end reads. Type 2 diabetes patients served as a disease comparison group for the type 1 diabetes patients. Across the study, CD4+ and CD8+ T cells were positively selected from PBMCs by means of CD4 or CD8 MicroBeads on MACS columns.

The data were produced on an Illumina MiSeq. Genomic DNA from sorted T cell subsets served as template for TCRbeta CDR3 amplification. Multiplex PCR with 30 forward and 13 reverse primers amplified the TCRbeta CDR3 region. PCR products were purified with AMPure XP beads, then indices and adaptors were added in a second approximately 25-cycle PCR. Before sequencing, the libraries were purified from gel with the QIAquick Gel Extraction Kit. The source study handled its data this way. Paired-end reads were merged with FLASH and aligned to IMGT V, D and J germline references using IgBLAST. Reads with less than 70% alignment identity to germline references were removed, leaving 11,114,426 reads across the study. CDR3 boundaries, reading frame and productivity were assigned according to IMGT definitions. Highly-expanded clones were defined as clones at or above 1% of reads, and diversity was measured by normalized Shannon entropy. Unpaired two-tailed t-tests were used to test for differences in Shannon entropy between groups. In TCRdb, the public reads were trimmed at Q25 with fastp and aligned with MiXCR, with productive beta chains retained. CDR3 protein sequences are deduplicated, and each keeps its most common genes and DNA. The V and J calls follow TCRdb's processing rather than the paper's. The sample data list fewer than 300,000 distinct CDR3 sequences, and more than 45% of these were observed just once. The ten largest clones represent roughly an eighth of the sample.

This clonotype was observed at least ten times. Its cognate antigen has yet to be identified. No per-base quality is available; no much larger clone lies one base away. In the germline V gene (reference sequence), CDR1 corresponds to LNHNV and CDR2 to YYDKDF. The CDR3 holds 15 amino acids from the cysteine to the phenylalanine. Just CDR3 DNA is preserved here, 45 bases in frame from base 1. A distance of 9 bases separates the germline ends of V and J, which lose 0 bases and 1 base respectively. All diabetic patients met standard classification criteria for type 1 or type 2 diabetes, with glucose and C-peptide assessed by WHO-recommended methods. Donors with other autoimmune diseases or infections within the previous four weeks were excluded. From each participant, roughly 10 milliliters of peripheral blood were collected. LymphoPrep density separation was used to isolate PBMCs. Broad study findings and their caveats: Type 2 diabetes and control samples had highly correlated V and J gene usage patterns, with an average between-sample correlation of around 0.97. Age and gender were not matched between study groups, possibly biasing interpretation. Only a limited number of T2D and control samples were sequenced, so some T1D-only HECs might also appear in more T2D or control samples. Only a few highly-expanded CD4+ clones (median one) were found in type 2 diabetes patients, and these clones made up a median 3.9% of reads. High diversity was shown by type 2 diabetes repertoires, and the diversity was significantly greater than that of type 1 diabetes repertoires in both CD4+ and CD8+ T cells.

The chain is made from TRBV15 and TRBJ1-1, with no confidently assigned D gene. The receptor was isolated from a man between 18 and 35 years old with type 2 diabetes. The specimen was peripheral blood mononuclear cells (PBMCs). CDR3 loop: CATSRDRTGNTEAFF. The nucleotides are TGTGCCACCAGCAGAGATCGGACGGGGAACACTGAAGCTTTCTTT.